This T cell receptor (beta chain) was captured by sequencing in a study of cytomegalovirus exposure and HLA in healthy donors. Overall study context: A preliminary data release comprised 80 million to 95 million unique TCRs obtained from HLA-typed donors.

Of note for this clone: No antigen is known for it.

The V and J ends lost 2 bases and 4 bases respectively, with 9 bases between them. The length of the CDR3 is 14 residues. Germline values: CDR1 KGHSH, CDR2 LQKENI. Broader study findings: The study put 150 or so TCR beta chains on its list as cytomegalovirus-associated. Sequencing likely generated an artifact that appeared as a cluster of highly shared sequence variants. A later analysis found that most CMV-associated TCR beta chains appeared HLA-restricted.

Both 60 Vbeta primers and 13 Jbeta primers went into the PCR. Clones were sequenced by immunoSEQ multiplex PCR, and TCRdb holds only the in-frame ones, with some missing. The table records over 120,000 clones, approximately 80% of them present only once. Sequenced sample: PBMCs. The gene calls are TRBV18 and TRBJ1-3, with unresolved D. This TCR was sampled from a man between 50 and 59 years old in good health and CMV-seronegative. CDR3 sequence reads: CASSPEGPGNTIYF. DNA for the CDR3: TGTGCCAGCTCACCAGAGGGTCCCGGAAACACCATATATTTT. The entire variable domain, with the rest obtained from reference TRBV18 and TRBJ1-3, is as follows: NAGVMQNPRHLVRRRGQEARLRCSPMKGHSHVYWYRQLPEEGLKFMVYLQKENIIDESGMPKERFSAEFPKEGPSILRIQQVVRGDSAAYFCASSPEGPGNTIYFGEGSWLTVV.